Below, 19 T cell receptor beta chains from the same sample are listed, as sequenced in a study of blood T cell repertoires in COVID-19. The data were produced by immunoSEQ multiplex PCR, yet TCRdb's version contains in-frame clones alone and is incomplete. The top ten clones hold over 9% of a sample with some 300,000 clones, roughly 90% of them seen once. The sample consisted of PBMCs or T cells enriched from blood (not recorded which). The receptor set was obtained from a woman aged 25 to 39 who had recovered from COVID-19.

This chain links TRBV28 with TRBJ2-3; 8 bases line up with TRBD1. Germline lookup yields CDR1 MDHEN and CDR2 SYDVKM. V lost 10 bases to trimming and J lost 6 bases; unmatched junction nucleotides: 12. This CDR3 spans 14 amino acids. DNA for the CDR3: TGTGCCACAGACGGAGGACAGGGAATTGATACGCAGTATTTT. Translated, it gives CATDGGQGIDTQYF. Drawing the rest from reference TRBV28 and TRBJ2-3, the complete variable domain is DVKVTQSSRYLVKRTGEKVFLECVQDMDHENMFWYRQDPGLGLRLIYFSYDVKMKEKGDIPEGYSVSREKKERFSLILESASTNQTSMYLCATDGGQGIDTQYFGPGTRLTVL.

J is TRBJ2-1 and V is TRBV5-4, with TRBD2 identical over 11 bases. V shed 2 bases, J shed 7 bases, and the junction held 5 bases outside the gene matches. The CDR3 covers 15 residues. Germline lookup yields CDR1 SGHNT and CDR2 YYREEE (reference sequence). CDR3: CASSFMASGRNEQFF. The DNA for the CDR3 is TGTGCCAGCAGCTTTATGGCTAGCGGGAGGAATGAGCAGTTCTTC.

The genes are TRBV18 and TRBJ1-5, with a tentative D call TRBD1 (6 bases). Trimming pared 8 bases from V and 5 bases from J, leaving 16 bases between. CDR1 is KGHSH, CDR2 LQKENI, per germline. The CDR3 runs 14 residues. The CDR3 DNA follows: TGTGCCAGCACAGGGACCGGGATGGATCAGCCCCAGCATTTT. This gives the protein CASTGTGMDQPQHF. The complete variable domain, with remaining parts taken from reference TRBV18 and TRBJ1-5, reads NAGVMQNPRHLVRRRGQEARLRCSPMKGHSHVYWYRQLPEEGLKFMVYLQKENIIDESGMPKERFSAEFPKEGPSILRIQQVVRGDSAAYFCASTGTGMDQPQHFGDGTRLSIL.

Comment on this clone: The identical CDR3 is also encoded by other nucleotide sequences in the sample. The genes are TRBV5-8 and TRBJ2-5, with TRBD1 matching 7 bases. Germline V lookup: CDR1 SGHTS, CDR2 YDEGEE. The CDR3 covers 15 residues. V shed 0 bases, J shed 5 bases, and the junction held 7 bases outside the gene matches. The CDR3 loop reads CASSLGQGARETQYF. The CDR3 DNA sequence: TGTGCCAGCAGCTTGGGACAGGGCGCACGGGAGACCCAGTACTTC.

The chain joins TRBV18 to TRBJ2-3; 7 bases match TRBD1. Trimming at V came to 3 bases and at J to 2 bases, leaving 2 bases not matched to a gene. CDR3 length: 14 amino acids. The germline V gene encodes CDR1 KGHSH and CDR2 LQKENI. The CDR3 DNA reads TGTGCCAGCTCACCTACAGGGGTCACAGATACGCAGTATTTT. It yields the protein CASSPTGVTDTQYF.

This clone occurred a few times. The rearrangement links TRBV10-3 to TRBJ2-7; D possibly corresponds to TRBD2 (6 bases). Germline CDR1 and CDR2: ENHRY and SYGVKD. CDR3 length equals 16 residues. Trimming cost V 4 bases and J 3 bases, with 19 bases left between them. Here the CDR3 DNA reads TGTGCCATCAGTGGCGTTGGCGGGAACCAACACTACGAGCAGTACTTC. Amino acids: CAISGVGGNQHYEQYF.

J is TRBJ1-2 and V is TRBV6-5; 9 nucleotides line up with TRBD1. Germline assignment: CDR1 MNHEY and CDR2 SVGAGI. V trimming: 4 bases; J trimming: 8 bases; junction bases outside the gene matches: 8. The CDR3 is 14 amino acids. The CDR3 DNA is TGTGCCAGCAGTTTTAATACAGGGGGCAGAGGCTACACCTTC. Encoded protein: CASSFNTGGRGYTF.

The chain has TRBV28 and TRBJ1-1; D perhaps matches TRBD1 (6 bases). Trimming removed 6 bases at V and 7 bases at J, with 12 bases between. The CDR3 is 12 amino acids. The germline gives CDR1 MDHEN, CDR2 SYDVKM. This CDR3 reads CASSTGFGEAFF. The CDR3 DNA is TGTGCCAGCAGCACAGGGTTCGGTGAAGCTTTCTTT.

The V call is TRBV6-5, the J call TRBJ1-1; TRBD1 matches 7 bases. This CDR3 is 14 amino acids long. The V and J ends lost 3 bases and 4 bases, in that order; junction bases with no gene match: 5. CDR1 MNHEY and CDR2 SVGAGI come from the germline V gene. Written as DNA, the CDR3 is TGTGCCAGCAGTTATGAACAGGGGCGCACTGAAGCTTTCTTT. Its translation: CASSYEQGRTEAFF.

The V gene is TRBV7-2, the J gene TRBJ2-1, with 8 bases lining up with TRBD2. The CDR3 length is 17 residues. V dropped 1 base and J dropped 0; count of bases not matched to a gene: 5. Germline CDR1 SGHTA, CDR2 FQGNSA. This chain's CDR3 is CASSLGTSLSSYNEQFF. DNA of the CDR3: TGTGCCAGCAGCTTAGGGACTAGCCTGAGCTCCTACAATGAGCAGTTCTTC.

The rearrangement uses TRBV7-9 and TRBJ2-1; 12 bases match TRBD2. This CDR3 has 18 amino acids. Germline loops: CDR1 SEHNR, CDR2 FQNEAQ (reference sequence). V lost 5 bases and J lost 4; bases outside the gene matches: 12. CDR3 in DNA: TGTGCCAGCAGCCTCGGACTAGCGGGACTCCTCGTTTACAATGAGCAGTTCTTC. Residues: CASSLGLAGLLVYNEQFF. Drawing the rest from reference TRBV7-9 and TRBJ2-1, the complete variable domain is DTGVSQNPRHKITKRGQNVTFRCDPISEHNRLYWYRQTLGQGPEFLTYFQNEAQLEKSRLLSDRFSAERPKGSFSTLEIQRTEQGDSAMYLCASSLGLAGLLVYNEQFFGPGTRLTVL.

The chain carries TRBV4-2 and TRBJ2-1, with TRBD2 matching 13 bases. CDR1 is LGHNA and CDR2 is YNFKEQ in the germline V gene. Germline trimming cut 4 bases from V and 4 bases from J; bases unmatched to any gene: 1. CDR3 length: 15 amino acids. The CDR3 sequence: CASSPGLAGYNEQFF. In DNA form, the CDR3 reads TGTGCCAGCAGCCCGGGACTAGCGGGGTACAATGAGCAGTTCTTC.

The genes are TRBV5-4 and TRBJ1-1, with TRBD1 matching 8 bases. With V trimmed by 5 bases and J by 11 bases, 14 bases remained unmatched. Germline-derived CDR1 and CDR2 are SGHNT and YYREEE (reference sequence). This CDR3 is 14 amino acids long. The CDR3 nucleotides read TGTGCCAGCAGGATACAGGGGGGAGGAATGTGGGCTTTCTTT. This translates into CASRIQGGGMWAFF.

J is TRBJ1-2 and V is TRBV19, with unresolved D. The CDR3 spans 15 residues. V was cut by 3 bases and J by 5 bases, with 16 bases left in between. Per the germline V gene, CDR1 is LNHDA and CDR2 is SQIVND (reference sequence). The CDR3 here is CASSMNSEGNYGYTF. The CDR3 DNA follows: TGTGCCAGTAGTATGAACAGCGAGGGTAATTATGGCTACACCTTC.

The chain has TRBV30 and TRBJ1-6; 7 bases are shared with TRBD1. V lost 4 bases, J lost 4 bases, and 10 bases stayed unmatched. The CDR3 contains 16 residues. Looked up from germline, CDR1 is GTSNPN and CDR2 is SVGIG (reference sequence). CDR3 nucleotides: TGTGCCTGGAAAGAAGAGGGGGCTTTTTATAATTCACCCCTCCACTTT. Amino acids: CAWKEEGAFYNSPLHF.

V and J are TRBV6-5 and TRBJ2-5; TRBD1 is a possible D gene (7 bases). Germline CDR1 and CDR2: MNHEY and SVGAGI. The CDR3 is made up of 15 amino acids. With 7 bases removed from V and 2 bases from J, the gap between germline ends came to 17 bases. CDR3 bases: TGTGCCAGCACCCTCGGGGGACAGCATCAAGAGACCCAGTACTTC. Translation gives CASTLGGQHQETQYF.

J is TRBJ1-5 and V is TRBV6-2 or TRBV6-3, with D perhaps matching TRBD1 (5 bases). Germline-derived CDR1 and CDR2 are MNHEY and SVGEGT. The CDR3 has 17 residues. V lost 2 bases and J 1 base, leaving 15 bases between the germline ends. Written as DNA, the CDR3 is TGTGCCAGCAGTTACGGAGGGGCCACTCGGAGCAATCAGCCCCAGCATTTT. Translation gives CASSYGGATRSNQPQHF.

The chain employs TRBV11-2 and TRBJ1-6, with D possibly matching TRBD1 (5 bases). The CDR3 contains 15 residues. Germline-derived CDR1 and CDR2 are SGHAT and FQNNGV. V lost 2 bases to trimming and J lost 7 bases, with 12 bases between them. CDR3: CASSLQGLRNSPLHF. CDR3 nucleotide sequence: TGTGCCAGCAGCTTACAGGGTCTCAGGAATTCACCCCTCCACTTT. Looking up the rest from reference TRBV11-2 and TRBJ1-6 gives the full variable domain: EAGVAQSPRYKIIEKRQSVAFWCNPISGHATLYWYQQILGQGPKLLIQFQNNGVVDDSQLPKDRFSAERLKGVDSTLKIQPAKLEDSAVYLCASSLQGLRNSPLHFGNGTRLTVT.

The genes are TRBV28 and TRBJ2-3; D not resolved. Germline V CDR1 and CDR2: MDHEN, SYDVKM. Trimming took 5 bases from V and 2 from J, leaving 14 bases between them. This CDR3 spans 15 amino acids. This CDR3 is CASSPLRLLTDTQYF. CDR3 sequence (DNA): TGTGCCAGCAGTCCCTTGCGGTTACTCACAGATACGCAGTATTTT.